The sample holds a few counts of the clone carrying this T cell receptor beta chain. Its specificity is not known. This entry belongs to a study of human T cells and chemical hapten exposure. Regarding the study as a whole: A positive correlation with patch test score was found for PT1 expanded TCR counts.

Per the authors' pipeline: Ranging from roughly 23,224 to 750,000, TCR counts per sample had a median value of around 91,000. TCRdb ran MiXCR on the RACE reads and lists one entry per CDR3 protein. These V and J calls originate from TCRdb's pipeline instead of the authors' own analysis. This table has some 380,000 distinct CDR3 sequences, approximately 5% appearing once. The time point: patch test 1, 2 weeks after DPC sensitization. The treatment denotes: therapeutic diphenylcyclopropenone sensitization with weekly scalp DPC. The V gene end was trimmed by 0 bases and the J gene end by 10 bases; junction bases not matched to a gene: 3. The germline V gene has CDR1 SGHNT and CDR2 YYREEE (reference sequence). CDR3 length: 13 amino acids.

This TCR was recovered from a woman in her fifties or sixties with alopecia areata. Some clones in this sample may be carry-over from other donors' samples. Sequencing was performed on whole blood, taken in connection with sensitization to the hapten diphenylcyclopropenone (DPC). The V gene is TRBV5-4, the J gene TRBJ2-1, with TRBD1 matching over 8 bases. The CDR3 nucleotides are TGTGCCAGCAGCTTGGCCGGACAGGGCGAGCAGTTCTTC. This translates into CASSLAGQGEQFF.